A selection of T cell receptor beta chains follows, all from one sample in a study of cytomegalovirus exposure and HLA in healthy donors. The method was immunoSEQ multiplex PCR; TCRdb's version includes in-frame clones alone and lacks a portion of them. The sample gives fewer than 140,000 clones, 71% of which show up once; less than 3.5% is in the top ten. Sequenced: PBMCs. The origin of the receptors is a female donor in good health and CMV-seronegative. CDR3s include the opening cysteine and the closing phenylalanine or tryptophan. D genes are given only for firm matches. The size of a clone is reported for some rows only, either as once, few or many, or as a class for expanded clones.

j_gene,d_gene,abundance,v_gene,CDR3aa
TRBJ2-7,-,once,TRBV28,CASSLLWGAEQYF
TRBJ1-2,-,-,TRBV19,CASSPPIRGYGYTF
TRBJ2-3,TRBD2,-,TRBV4-2,CASSQGGAGGPTDTQYF
TRBJ2-1,TRBD2,-,TRBV7-9,CASSFTTSGENNEQFF
TRBJ2-1,TRBD2,-,TRBV30,CAWSILAGDLAYNEQFF
TRBJ2-7,-,-,TRBV7-9,CASSLIIQGDEQYF
TRBJ1-5,-,-,TRBV7-7,CASSLRGGNQPQHF
TRBJ2-7,-,few,TRBV27,CASRGGYEQYF
TRBJ2-2,-,-,TRBV11-1,CASSLPRNRDANTGELFF
TRBJ2-1,-,many,TRBV4-2,CASSQSVLGARNEQFF
TRBJ2-2,TRBD2,-,TRBV11-2,CASSPSGSLTGELFF
TRBJ2-1,TRBD2,few,TRBV4-2,CASSPSRGRASDEQFF
TRBJ1-1,-,-,TRBV7-6,CASSLRAQNTEAFF
TRBJ1-2,-,-,TRBV5-5,CASSWQGDYGYTF
TRBJ1-2,-,-,TRBV6-1,CASSVRNYGYTF
TRBJ2-5,-,-,TRBV7-9,CSSSPTRETQYF
TRBJ2-5,TRBD2,-,TRBV6-5,CASSWGGVGETQYF
-,TRBD2,-,TRBV4-1,CASSQEGGNEQYF
TRBJ2-3,-,-,TRBV5-4,CASSLGVANTDTQYF
TRBJ2-2,TRBD1,-,TRBV7-6,CASSSNRGPGELFF
TRBJ2-4,TRBD2,-,TRBV30,CAWSRFGLAGVGPMTKNIQYF
TRBJ2-1,TRBD2,-,TRBV27,CASSSGTSGGREQFF
TRBJ2-6,-,once,TRBV11-2,CASSPISTGANVLTF
TRBJ2-7,TRBD2,-,TRBV28,CASRSGTSGGAYEQYF
TRBJ2-3,-,few,TRBV30,CAWTDGGRTDTQYF
TRBJ2-7,-,-,TRBV5-1,CASKGQGNSYEQYF
TRBJ1-1,-,few,TRBV18,CASSPLTGEAFF
TRBJ1-1,-,few,TRBV18,CASSPTENTEAFF
TRBJ2-3,TRBD2,-,TRBV5-4,CASSSTSGTDTQYF
TRBJ2-7,TRBD1,-,TRBV29-1,CSVGPRTGGYEQYF
TRBJ1-2,-,few,TRBV19,CATHRTEPFNYGYTF
TRBJ1-1,TRBD1,few,TRBV5-1,CASSPGQDTTEAFF
TRBJ1-4,-,-,TRBV11-2,CASSLGLRTGFNEKLFF
-,TRBD2,few,TRBV7-2,CASSFRASGYYEQYF
TRBJ2-1,TRBD2,-,TRBV4-3,CASSQDTSGSYNEQFF
TRBJ2-2,TRBD2,-,TRBV25-1,CASSKTSGSETGELFF
TRBJ1-2,-,few,TRBV4-3,CASSQEIDTGYTF